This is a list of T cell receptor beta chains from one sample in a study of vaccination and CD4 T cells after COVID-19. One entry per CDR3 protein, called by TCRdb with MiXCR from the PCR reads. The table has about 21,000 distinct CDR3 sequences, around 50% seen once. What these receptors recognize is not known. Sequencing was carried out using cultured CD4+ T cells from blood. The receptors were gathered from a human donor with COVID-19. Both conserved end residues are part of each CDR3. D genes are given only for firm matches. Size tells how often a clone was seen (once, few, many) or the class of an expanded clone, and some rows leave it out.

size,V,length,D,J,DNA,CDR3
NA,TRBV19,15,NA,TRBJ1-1,TGTGCCAGTAGTATAGTGTCGAGATTGAACACTGAAGCTTTCTTT,CASSIVSRLNTEAFF
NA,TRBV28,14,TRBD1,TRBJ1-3,TGTGCCAGCAGGACAGGGAGGAATGGAAACACCATATATTTT,CASRTGRNGNTIYF
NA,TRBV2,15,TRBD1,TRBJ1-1,TGTGCCAGCAGATCGACAGGGAGGGGGAACACTGAAGCTTTCTTT,CASRSTGRGNTEAFF
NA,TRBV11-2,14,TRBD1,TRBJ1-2,TGTGCCGTAAGGGGACAGGGTGCTGACTATGGCTACACCTTC,CAVRGQGADYGYTF
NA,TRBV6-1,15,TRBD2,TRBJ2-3,TGTGCCAGCAGGAGGACTAGCGGGGGCACAGATACGCAGTATTTT,CASRRTSGGTDTQYF
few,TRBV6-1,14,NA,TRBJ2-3,TGTGCCAGCAGTACCCATCAAGCGACAGATACGCAGTATTTT,CASSTHQATDTQYF
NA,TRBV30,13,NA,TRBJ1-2,TGTGCCTGCGGACGAACGACTAACTATGGCTACACCTTC,CACGRTTNYGYTF
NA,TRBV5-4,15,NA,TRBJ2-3,TGTGCCAGCAGCCTTGACCCGCAACCCCAGAATACGCAGTATTTT,CASSLDPQPQNTQYF
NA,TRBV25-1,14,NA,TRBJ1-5,TGTGCCAGCAGTGAATGGGGGGCTAATCAGCCCCAGCATTTT,CASSEWGANQPQHF
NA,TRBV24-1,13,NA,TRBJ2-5,TGTGCCACCAGTCCCGGGCCCCAAGAGACCCAGTACTTC,CATSPGPQETQYF
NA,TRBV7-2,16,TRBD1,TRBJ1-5,TGTGCCAGCAGCAGCTCGGGACAGGGGGTTAGTCAGCCCCAGCATTTT,CASSSSGQGVSQPQHF
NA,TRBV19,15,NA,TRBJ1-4,TGTGCCAGTAGTATAGGGACAGCAACTAATGAAAAACTGTTTTTT,CASSIGTATNEKLFF
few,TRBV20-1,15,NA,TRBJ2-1,TGCAGTGCTAGAGGGGGGCGGGGGACCTACAATGAGCAGTTCTTC,CSARGGRGTYNEQFF
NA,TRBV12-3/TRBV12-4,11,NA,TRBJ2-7,TGTGCCAGCCGGAAGGCAGCGAGATCGTACTTC,CASRKAARSYF
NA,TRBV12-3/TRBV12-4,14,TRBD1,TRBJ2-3,TGTGCCAGCAAGACGACAGGGATCCCGGATACGCAGTATTTT,CASKTTGIPDTQYF
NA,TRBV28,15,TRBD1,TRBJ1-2,TGTGCCAGCAGTGTGTCAGAAGGGACAGTCTATGGCTACACCTTC,CASSVSEGTVYGYTF
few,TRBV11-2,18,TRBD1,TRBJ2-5,TGTGCCAGCAGCTTAGCGGGCGGACAGGGGGCTCTAGAAGAGACCCAGTACTTC,CASSLAGGQGALEETQYF
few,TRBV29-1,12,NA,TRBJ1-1,TGCAGCGTTGACCGCAGGGACACTGAAGCTTTCTTT,CSVDRRDTEAFF
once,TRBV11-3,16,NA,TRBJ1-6,TGTGCCAGCAGCTTCACCCTGGGGCTGGGTAATTCACCCCTCCACTTT,CASSFTLGLGNSPLHF
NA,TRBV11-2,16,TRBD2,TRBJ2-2,TGTGCCAGCAGCGCAACTAGCGGGGGGGTGGACGGGGAGCTGTTTTTT,CASSATSGGVDGELFF
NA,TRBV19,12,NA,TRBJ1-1,TGTGCCAGTAGCCCGGGGAGGACTGAAGCTTTCTTT,CASSPGRTEAFF
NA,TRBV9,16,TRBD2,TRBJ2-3,TGTGCCAGCAGCCCCCGGACTAGCGGGGGTTCAGATACGCAGTATTTT,CASSPRTSGGSDTQYF
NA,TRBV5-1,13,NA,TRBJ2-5,TGCGCCAGCAGCTTGTTCAGAGAAGAGACCCAGTACTTC,CASSLFREETQYF
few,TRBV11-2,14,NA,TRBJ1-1,TGTGCCAGCGGAACCGGGACCTACAACACTGAAGCTTTCTTT,CASGTGTYNTEAFF
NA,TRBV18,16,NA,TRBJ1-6,TGTGCCAGCTCGCAGGGGACGACGACAACAGGTTCACCCCTCCACTTT,CASSQGTTTTGSPLHF
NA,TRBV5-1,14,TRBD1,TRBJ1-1,TGCGCCAGCAGCTCGGGACAGGGGAACACTGAAGCTTTCTTT,CASSSGQGNTEAFF
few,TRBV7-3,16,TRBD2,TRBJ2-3,TGTGCCAGCAGCCCCGAGCGGGGGCGGAGCACAGATACGCAGTATTTT,CASSPERGRSTDTQYF
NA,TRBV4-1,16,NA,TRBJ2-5,TGCGCCAGCAGCCTAATTGGGGGGCGAGGAGTACGGACCCAGTACTTC,CASSLIGGRGVRTQYF
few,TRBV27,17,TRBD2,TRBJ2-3,TGTGCCAGCAGTCCGACTAGCGGGGCGGTGTCATCAGATACGCAGTATTTT,CASSPTSGAVSSDTQYF
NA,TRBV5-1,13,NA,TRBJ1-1,TGCGCCAGCAGGAAAGAAGATTACACTGAAGCTTTCTTT,CASRKEDYTEAFF
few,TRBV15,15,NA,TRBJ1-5,TGTGCCACCAGCAGAGACGGACGGAACAATCAGCCCCAGCATTTT,CATSRDGRNNQPQHF
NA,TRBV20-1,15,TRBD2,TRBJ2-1,TGCAGTGCGACCAAGTTAGCGGGGGAGGGCAATGAGCAGTTCTTC,CSATKLAGEGNEQFF
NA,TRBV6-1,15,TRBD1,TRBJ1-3,TGTGCCAGCAGTGAACGGGAGACAGGGGGAAACACCATATATTTT,CASSERETGGNTIYF
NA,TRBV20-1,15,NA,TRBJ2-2,TGCAGTGCTAGAGATATTAGGACGAACACCGGGGAGCTGTTTTTT,CSARDIRTNTGELFF
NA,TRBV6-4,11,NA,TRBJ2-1,TGTGCCAGCAGCGACCGCTTGGAGCAGTTCTTC,CASSDRLEQFF
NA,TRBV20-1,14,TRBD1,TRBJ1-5,TGCAGTGCTAGAGGACTCGACAGGGAACAGCCCCAGCATTTT,CSARGLDREQPQHF
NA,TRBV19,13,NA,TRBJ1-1,TGTGCCAGTAAGCGCGGGGTACAAACTGAAGCTTTCTTT,CASKRGVQTEAFF
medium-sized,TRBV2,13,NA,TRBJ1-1,TGTGCCAGCAGTGAATCAGTGAACACTGAAGCTTTCTTT,CASSESVNTEAFF
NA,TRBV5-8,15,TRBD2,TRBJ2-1,TGTGCCAGCAGCTTCATAAAGAGCGGGGACAATGAGCAGTTCTTC,CASSFIKSGDNEQFF
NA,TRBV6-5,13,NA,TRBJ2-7,TGTGCCAGCAGTTACGGGGTCGGAGGGACGCAGTACTTC,CASSYGVGGTQYF
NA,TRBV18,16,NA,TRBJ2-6,TGTGCCAGCTCCCGGACTTCCCGCTCTGGGGCCAACGTCCTGACTTTC,CASSRTSRSGANVLTF
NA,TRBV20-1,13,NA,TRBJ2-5,TGCAGTGCCCAGGACTCGATCGGCGAGACCCAGTACTTC,CSAQDSIGETQYF
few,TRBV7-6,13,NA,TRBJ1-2,TGTGCCAGCAGCTCCCAGGGAACCTATGGCTACACCTTC,CASSSQGTYGYTF
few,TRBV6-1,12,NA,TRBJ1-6,TGTGCCAGCAGTACGGACGTAGGACCCCTCCACTTT,CASSTDVGPLHF
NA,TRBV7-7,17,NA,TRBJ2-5,TGTGCTAGCAGCCCCTATCTAAGGGGGGGGAAGCAAGAGACCCAGTACTTC,CASSPYLRGGKQETQYF
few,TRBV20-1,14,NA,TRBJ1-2,TGCAGTGCTAGTCAGGACAGTAAAAACTATGGCTACACCTTC,CSASQDSKNYGYTF
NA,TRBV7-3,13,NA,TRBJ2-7,TGTGCCAGCAGCTGGGAGGGGGGCTACGAGCAGTACTTC,CASSWEGGYEQYF
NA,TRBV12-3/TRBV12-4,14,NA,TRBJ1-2,TGTGCCAGCATTTTAACAGCCTCGGGAGGTGGCTACACCTTC,CASILTASGGGYTF
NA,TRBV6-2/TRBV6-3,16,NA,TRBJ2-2,TGTGCCAGCAGTTACTCCGCAGGGAAGGCCACCGGGGAGCTGTTTTTT,CASSYSAGKATGELFF
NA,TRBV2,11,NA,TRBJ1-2,TGTGCCAGCAGGGGGGGCTATGGCTACACCTTC,CASRGGYGYTF
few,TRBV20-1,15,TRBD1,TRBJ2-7,TGCAGTGCTAGTACGCCCGGACAGGGTCGGTTCGAGCAGTACTTC,CSASTPGQGRFEQYF
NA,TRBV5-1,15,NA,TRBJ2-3,TGCGCCAGCAGGGCGGGACACTCGAGCACAGATACGCAGTATTTT,CASRAGHSSTDTQYF